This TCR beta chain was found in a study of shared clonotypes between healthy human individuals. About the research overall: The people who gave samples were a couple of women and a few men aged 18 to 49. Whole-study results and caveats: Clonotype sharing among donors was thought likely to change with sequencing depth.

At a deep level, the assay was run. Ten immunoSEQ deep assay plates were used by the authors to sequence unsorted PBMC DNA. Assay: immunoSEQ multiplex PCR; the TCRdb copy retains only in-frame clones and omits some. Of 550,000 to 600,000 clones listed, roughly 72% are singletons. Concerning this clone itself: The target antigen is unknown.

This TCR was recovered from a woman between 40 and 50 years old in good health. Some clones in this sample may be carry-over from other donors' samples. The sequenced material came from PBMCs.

CDR3 loop: CATRPDASSTDTQYF. The CDR3 coding sequence is TGTGCCACGAGACCCGACGCCTCTAGCACAGATACGCAGTATTTT. The rearrangement links TRBV15 to TRBJ2-3; D gene uncertain. Germline V gene lookup returns CDR1 LNHNV and CDR2 YYDKDF (reference sequence). V was cut by 9 bases and J by 0 bases, with 16 bases left in between. The CDR3 has 15 amino acids.